A single sample is the source of the 14 T cell receptor beta chains below, sequenced in a study of shared clonotypes between healthy human individuals. The repertoire was sequenced with immunoSEQ multiplex PCR; TCRdb's copy has only in-frame clones and lacks some. The sample consists of around 500,000 clones, around 85% of them appearing once. The sample consisted of PBMCs. The receptors were gathered from a woman between 35 and 50 years old in good health. Some clones in this sample may be carry-over from other donors' samples.

This clone was found many times. The chain recombines TRBV4-2 with TRBJ2-3; tentative D call: TRBD2 (6 bases). There are 17 residues in the CDR3. V was cut by 4 bases and J by 1 base, with 18 bases left in between. Germline-derived CDR1 and CDR2 are LGHNA and YNFKEQ. The CDR3 DNA reads TGTGCCAGCAGCCCCCGCTTGGAGGCTAGCGGCACAGATACGCAGTATTTT. Translating gives CASSPRLEASGTDTQYF.

About this clone itself: With a far larger clone one base away, a read error is the likely cause. The chain employs TRBV5-1 and TRBJ1-4; 7 bases line up with TRBD1. Germline assignment: CDR1 SGHRS and CDR2 YFSETQ. Trimming cost V 7 bases and J 4 bases; bases outside gene matches: 7. The CDR3 length is 14 residues. The CDR3 sequence is CASHRDSNNEKLFF. Here the CDR3 DNA reads TGCGCCAGCCACCGGGACAGCAATAATGAAAAACTGTTTTTT.

This clone was counted only a few times. Sequence at one end of the junction differs from germline and may be a read error. The V and J genes are TRBV6-9 and TRBJ1-1; the D is unclear. The CDR3 consists of 11 residues. The germline V gene has CDR1 MNHGY and CDR2 SVAAGI. The CDR3 region is CASHRRDEDFF. CDR3 bases: TGTGCCAGCCACCGCCGTGACGAAGATTTCTTT.

The chain recombines TRBV5-1 with TRBJ1-1, with D maybe TRBD1 (5 bases). The V end lost 0 bases, the J end lost 0 bases, and 18 bases lay between the germline ends. The CDR3 loop spans 18 amino acids. The V gene's germline CDR1 is SGHRS and CDR2 YFSETQ. The CDR3 reads CASSLAPSAGLMNTEAFF. In DNA form, the CDR3 reads TGCGCCAGCAGCTTGGCCCCCTCCGCAGGGTTGATGAACACTGAAGCTTTCTTT.

The chain joins TRBV28 to TRBJ1-3, with D possibly matching TRBD1 (5 bases). The CDR3 is made up of 19 amino acids. V was trimmed by 7 bases and J by 1 base, leaving 26 bases between them. The germline gives CDR1 MDHEN, CDR2 SYDVKM. In nucleotides, the CDR3 is TGTGCCAGCAAACCCGGGGGGACTGTTTATTTTGGTTCTGGAAACACCATATATTTT. This gives the protein CASKPGGTVYFGSGNTIYF.

This chain links TRBV10-3 with TRBJ2-1, with 8 bases aligning to TRBD2. Trimming at V came to 2 bases and at J to 7 bases, leaving 13 bases not matched to a gene. CDR3 length: 17 amino acids. Looked up from germline, CDR1 is ENHRY and CDR2 is SYGVKD. The CDR3: CAISEVKLAVLGNEQFF. CDR3 DNA: TGTGCCATCAGTGAGGTCAAACTAGCGGTCCTGGGTAATGAGCAGTTCTTC.

The J gene is TRBJ2-5, the V gene TRBV25-1; 11 bases align to TRBD2. V lost 6 bases, J lost 0 bases, and 3 bases stayed unmatched. Germline V gene lookup returns CDR1 MGHDK and CDR2 SYGVNS. This CDR3 is built from 15 residues. CDR3 DNA: TGTGCCAGCAGCGGGACTAGCGGAGACCAAGAGACCCAGTACTTC. This sequence encodes CASSGTSGDQETQYF.

The chain is built from TRBV18 and TRBJ2-1; no definite D call. This CDR3 has 14 residues. Trimming removed 2 bases at V and 8 bases at J, with 13 bases between. Germline values: CDR1 KGHSH, CDR2 LQKENI. This CDR3 is CASSPGDPWDEQFF. The CDR3 DNA sequence: TGTGCCAGCTCACCAGGCGACCCCTGGGATGAGCAGTTCTTC.

V is TRBV7-9 and J is TRBJ2-5, with 7 bases matching TRBD1. The CDR3 consists of 15 residues. The V segment lost 1 base and the J segment 6 bases; nucleotides outside the gene matches: 8. From germline, CDR1 is SEHNR and CDR2 FQNEAQ (reference sequence). DNA for the CDR3: TGTGCCAGCAGCTTAGGGACAGGCGGGCTGAAGACCCAGTACTTC. Its protein product is CASSLGTGGLKTQYF.

This clone was detected only a few times. This chain uses TRBV5-1 with TRBJ2-1; 10 bases are a match to TRBD1. Germline trimming cut 5 bases from V and 8 bases from J; bases unmatched to any gene: 4. The germline CDR1 and CDR2 sequences are SGHRS and YFSETQ. The CDR3 sequence is 13 residues long. CDR3: CASREGQGDEQFF. For the CDR3, the DNA is TGCGCCAGCAGGGAAGGACAGGGGGATGAGCAGTTCTTC.

This clone was recorded a few times. This sequence is one base from a far larger clone and is likely a read error. The chain has TRBV28 and TRBJ1-1, with D possibly being TRBD1 (5 bases). There are 12 residues in the CDR3. The germline V gene encodes CDR1 MDHEN and CDR2 SYDVKM. The CDR3: CASSLTGAEALF. The CDR3 DNA follows: TGTGCCAGCAGTTTAACTGGGGCTGAAGCTTTATTT.

The CDR3 loop reads CASSPLGNTADTQYF. The CDR3 bases are TGTGCCAGCAGCCCGCTAGGGAATACGGCAGATACGCAGTATTTT. The rearrangement links TRBV9 to TRBJ2-3; D unclear. CDR1 SGDLS and CDR2 YYNGEE come from the germline V gene. Trimming removed 4 bases from V and 4 bases from J, with 16 bases in between. The CDR3 length is 15 residues.

The rearrangement uses TRBV5-1 and TRBJ2-3; D is perhaps TRBD1 (7 bases). The germline V gene has CDR1 SGHRS and CDR2 YFSETQ. The length of the CDR3 is 15 residues. The V and J ends lost 4 bases and 0 bases respectively, with 12 bases between them. The chain's CDR3 is CASSPAGQSTDTQYF. Here the CDR3 DNA reads TGCGCCAGCAGCCCCGCGGGACAGAGCACAGATACGCAGTATTTT.

This clone was recorded a few times. This chain uses TRBV6-1 with TRBJ1-3, with D unclear. This CDR3 is built from 15 residues. V lost 1 base to trimming and J lost 0 bases, with 7 bases between them. Germline V CDR1 and CDR2: MNHNS, SASEGT. CDR3 in DNA: TGTGCCAGCAGTGAAGGGCCCGACTCTGGAAACACCATATATTTT. This translates into CASSEGPDSGNTIYF.